This T cell receptor (beta chain) stems from a study of T cells after yellow fever vaccination. TCRdb re-derived calls from the 5' RACE reads in MiXCR, one entry per CDR3 protein. The data show some 250,000 distinct CDR3 sequences, 3.6% seen once. Details on this clonotype: Its antigen is still unknown.

Study-wide results and caveats: The secondary T-cell response peaked on day 5, not day 15, but was weaker.

Germline values: CDR1 PRHDT, CDR2 FYEKMQ (reference sequence). The CDR3 contains 15 residues. V lost 5 bases to trimming and J lost 4 bases, with 17 bases between them. This chain uses TRBV13 with TRBJ1-2; D is ambiguous. Sequencing was performed on PBMCs, taken 15 days after the yellow fever booster vaccination. This TCR derives from a young man who received the YFV17D yellow fever vaccine. The CDR3 DNA reads as TGTGCCAGCAGCATCAGTGCGGGTTCCCCCTATGGCTACACCTTC. Its protein is CASSISAGSPYGYTF.